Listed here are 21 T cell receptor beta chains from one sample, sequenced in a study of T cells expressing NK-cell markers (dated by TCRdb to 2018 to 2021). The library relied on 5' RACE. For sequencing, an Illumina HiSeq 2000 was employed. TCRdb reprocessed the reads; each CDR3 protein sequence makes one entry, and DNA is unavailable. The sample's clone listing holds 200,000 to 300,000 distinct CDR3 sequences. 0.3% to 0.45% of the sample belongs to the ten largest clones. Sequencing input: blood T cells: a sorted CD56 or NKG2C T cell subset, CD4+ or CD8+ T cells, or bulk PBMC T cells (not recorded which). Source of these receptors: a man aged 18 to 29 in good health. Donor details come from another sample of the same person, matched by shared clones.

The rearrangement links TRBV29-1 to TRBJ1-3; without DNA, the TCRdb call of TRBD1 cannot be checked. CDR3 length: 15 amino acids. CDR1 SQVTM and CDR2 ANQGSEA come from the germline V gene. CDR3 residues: CSVGSRAPSGNTIYF.

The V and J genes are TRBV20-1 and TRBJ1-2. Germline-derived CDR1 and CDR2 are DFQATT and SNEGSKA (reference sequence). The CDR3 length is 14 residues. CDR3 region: CSAKKSGSNYGYTF.

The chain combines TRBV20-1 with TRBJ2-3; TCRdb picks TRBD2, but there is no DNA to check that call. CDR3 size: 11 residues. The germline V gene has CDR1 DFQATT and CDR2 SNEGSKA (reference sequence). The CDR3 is CSARDSGRQYF.

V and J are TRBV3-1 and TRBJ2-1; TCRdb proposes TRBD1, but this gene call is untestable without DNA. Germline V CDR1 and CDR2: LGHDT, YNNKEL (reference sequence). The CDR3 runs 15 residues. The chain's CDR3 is CASSPEGVSYNEQFF.

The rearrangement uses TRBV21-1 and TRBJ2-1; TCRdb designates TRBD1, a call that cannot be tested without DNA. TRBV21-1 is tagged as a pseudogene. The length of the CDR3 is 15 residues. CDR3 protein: CASSTNRGRDNEQFF.

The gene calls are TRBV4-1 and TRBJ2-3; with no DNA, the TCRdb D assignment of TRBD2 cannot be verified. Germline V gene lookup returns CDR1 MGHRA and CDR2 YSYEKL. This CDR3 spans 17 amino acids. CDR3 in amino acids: CASSQDGPAGATDTQYF.

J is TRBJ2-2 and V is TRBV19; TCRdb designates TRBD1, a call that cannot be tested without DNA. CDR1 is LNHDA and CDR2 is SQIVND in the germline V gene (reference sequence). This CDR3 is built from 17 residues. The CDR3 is CASSIDRDRKNTGELFF.

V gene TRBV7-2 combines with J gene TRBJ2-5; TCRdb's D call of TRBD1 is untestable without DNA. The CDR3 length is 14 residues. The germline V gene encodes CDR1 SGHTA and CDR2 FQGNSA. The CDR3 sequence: CASTRPTSKETQYF.

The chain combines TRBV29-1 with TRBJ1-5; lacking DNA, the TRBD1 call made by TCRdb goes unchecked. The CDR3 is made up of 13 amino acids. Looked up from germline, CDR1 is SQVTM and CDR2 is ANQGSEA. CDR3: CSVAQGGNQPQHF.

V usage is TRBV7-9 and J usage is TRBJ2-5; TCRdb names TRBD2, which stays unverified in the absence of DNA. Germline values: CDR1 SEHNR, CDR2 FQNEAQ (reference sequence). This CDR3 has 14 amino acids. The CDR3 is CASTQREGKETQYF.

The CDR3 sequence is CASSQDTGISGANVLTF. The rearrangement uses TRBV4-3 and TRBJ2-6. Germline loops: CDR1 LGHNA, CDR2 YSLEER. The CDR3 is made up of 17 amino acids.

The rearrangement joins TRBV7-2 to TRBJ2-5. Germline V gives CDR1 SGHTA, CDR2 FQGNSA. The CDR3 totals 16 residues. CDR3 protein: CASSPQVDRLFETQYF.

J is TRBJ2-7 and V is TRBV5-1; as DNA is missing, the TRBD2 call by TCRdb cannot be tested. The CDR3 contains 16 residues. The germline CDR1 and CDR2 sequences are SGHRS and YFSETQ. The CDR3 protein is CASSLGRLAGVGEQYF.

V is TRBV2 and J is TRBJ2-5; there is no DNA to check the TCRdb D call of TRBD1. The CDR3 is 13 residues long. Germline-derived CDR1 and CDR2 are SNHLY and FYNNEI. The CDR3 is CASRQGRQETQYF. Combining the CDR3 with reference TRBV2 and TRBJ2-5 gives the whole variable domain EPEVTQTPSHQVTQMGQEVILRCVPISNHLYFYWYRQILGQKVEFLVSFYNNEISEKSEIFDDQFSVERPDGSNFTLKIRSTKLEDSAMYFCASRQGRQETQYFGPGTRLLVL.

CDR3: CSASPRRERQPQHF. This sequence joins TRBV20-1 and TRBJ1-5; TCRdb calls TRBD1, which cannot be checked without DNA. Germline V gives CDR1 DFQATT, CDR2 SNEGSKA (reference sequence). The CDR3 is made up of 14 amino acids.

The CDR3 region is CSASYPGGNTIYF. The chain recombines TRBV20-1 with TRBJ1-3; TCRdb reports TRBD1, a call that lacks DNA to check it against. CDR3 length: 13 amino acids. Germline CDR1 DFQATT, CDR2 SNEGSKA (reference sequence).

The CDR3 protein is CASSFTSGRAAETQYF. The V gene is TRBV12-3 or TRBV12-4, the J gene TRBJ2-5; checking the TCRdb D call of TRBD2 is not possible without DNA. CDR3 length: 16 amino acids.

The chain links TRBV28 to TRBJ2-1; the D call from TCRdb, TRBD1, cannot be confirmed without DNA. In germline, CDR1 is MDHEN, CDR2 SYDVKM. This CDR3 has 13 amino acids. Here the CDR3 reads CAIRQGGYNEQFF.

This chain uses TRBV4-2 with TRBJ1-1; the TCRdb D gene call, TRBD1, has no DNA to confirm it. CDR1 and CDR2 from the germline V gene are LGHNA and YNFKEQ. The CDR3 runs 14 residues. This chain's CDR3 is CASSQNRETTEAFF.

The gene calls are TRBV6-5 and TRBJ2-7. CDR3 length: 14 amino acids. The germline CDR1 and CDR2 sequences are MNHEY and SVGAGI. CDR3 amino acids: CASSYSQLSYEQYF.

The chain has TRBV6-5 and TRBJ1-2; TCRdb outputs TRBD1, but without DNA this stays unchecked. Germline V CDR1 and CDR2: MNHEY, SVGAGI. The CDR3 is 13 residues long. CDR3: CASSYIRANGYTF.